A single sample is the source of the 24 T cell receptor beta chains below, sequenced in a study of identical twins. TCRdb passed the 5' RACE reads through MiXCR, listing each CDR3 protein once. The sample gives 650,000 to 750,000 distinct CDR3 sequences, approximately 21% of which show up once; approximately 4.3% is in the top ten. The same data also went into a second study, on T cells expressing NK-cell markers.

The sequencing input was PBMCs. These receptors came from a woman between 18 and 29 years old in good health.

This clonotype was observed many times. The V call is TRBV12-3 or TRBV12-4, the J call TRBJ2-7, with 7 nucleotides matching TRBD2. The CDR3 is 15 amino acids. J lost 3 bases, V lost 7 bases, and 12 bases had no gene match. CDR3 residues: CASTSGRGYVYEQYF. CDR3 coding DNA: TGTGCCAGCACCTCAGGGAGGGGTTATGTCTACGAGCAGTACTTC.

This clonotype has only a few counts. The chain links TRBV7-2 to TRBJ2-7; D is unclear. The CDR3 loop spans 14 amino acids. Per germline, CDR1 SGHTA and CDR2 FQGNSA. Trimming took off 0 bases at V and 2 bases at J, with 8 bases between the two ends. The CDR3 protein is CASSLAGNTYEQYF. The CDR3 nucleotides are TGTGCCAGCAGCTTAGCGGGCAATACCTACGAGCAGTACTTC.

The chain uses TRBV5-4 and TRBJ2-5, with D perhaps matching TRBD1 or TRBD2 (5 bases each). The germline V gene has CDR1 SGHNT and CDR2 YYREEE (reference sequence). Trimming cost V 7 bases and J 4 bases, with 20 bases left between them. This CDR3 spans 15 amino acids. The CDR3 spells CASSAELGTGETQYF. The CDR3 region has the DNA TGTGCCAGCTCCGCGGAACTAGGGACGGGAGAGACCCAGTACTTC.

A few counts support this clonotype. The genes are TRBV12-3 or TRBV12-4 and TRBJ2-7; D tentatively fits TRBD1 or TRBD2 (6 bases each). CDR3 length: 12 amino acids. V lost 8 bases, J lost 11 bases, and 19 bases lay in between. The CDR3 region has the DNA TGTGCCAGCGGCCGGGACTTCCACAGGGAGTACTTC. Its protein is CASGRDFHREYF.

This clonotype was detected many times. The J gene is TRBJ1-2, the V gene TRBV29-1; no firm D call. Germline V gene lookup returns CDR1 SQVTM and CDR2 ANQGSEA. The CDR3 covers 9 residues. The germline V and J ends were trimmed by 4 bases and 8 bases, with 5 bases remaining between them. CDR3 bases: TGCAGCGTTGGGGAGGGCTACACCTTC. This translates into CSVGEGYTF.

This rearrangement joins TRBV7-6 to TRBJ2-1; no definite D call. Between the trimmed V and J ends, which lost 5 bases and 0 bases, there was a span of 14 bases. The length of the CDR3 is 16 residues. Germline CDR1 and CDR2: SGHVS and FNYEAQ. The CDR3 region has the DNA TGTGCCAGCAGCCTCCAACCACCCAGCTCCTACAATGAGCAGTTCTTC. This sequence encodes CASSLQPPSSYNEQFF.

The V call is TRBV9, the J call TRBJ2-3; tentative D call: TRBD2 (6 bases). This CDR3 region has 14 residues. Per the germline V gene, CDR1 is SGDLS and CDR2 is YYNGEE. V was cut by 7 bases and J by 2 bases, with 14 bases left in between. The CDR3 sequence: CASDGGAPTDTQYF. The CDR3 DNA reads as TGTGCCAGCGACGGGGGAGCTCCCACAGATACGCAGTATTTT.

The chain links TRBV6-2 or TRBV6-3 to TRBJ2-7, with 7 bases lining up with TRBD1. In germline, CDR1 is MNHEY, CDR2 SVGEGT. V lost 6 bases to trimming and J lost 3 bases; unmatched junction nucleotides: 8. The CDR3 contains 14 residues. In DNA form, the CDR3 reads TGTGCCAGCAGAACCCAGGGACAGCTCTACGAGCAGTACTTC. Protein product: CASRTQGQLYEQYF.

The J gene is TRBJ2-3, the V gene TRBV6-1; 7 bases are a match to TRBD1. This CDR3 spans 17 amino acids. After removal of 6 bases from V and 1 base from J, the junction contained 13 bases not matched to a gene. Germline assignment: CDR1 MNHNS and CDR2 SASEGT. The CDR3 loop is CASRPMASQGGTDTQYF. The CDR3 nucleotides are TGTGCCAGCAGACCTATGGCTAGCCAGGGGGGCACAGATACGCAGTATTTT.

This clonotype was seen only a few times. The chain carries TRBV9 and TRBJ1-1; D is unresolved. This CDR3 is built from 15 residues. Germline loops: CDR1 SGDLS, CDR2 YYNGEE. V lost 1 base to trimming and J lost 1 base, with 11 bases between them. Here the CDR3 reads CASSVTPLENTEAFF. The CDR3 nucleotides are TGTGCCAGCAGCGTAACTCCGCTAGAGAACACTGAAGCTTTCTTT.

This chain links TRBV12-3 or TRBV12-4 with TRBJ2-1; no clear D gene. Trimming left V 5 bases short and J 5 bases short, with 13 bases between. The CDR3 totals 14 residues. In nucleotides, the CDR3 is TGTGCCAGCAGTCCCCAAGTTCGGGACAATGAGCAGTTCTTC. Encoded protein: CASSPQVRDNEQFF.

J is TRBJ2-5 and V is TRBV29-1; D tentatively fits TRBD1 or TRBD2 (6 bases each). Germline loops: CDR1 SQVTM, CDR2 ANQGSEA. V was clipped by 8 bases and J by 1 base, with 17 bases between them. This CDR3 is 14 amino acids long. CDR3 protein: CSLSNGGFQETQYF. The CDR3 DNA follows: TGCAGCCTAAGTAACGGGGGCTTCCAAGAGACCCAGTACTTC.

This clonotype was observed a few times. The CDR3 protein is CASSASTYEQYF. CDR3 sequence (DNA): TGTGCCAGTAGTGCGAGTACCTACGAGCAGTACTTC. This rearrangement joins TRBV19 to TRBJ2-7, with D hard to call. This CDR3 spans 12 amino acids. From germline, CDR1 is LNHDA and CDR2 SQIVND (reference sequence). The V gene lost 5 bases and the J gene lost 2 bases, with 7 bases spanning the gap.

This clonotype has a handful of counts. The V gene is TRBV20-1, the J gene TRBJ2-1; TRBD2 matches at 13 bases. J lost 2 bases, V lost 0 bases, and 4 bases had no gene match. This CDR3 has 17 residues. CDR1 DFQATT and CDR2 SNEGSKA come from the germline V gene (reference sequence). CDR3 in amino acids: CSARDGLAGETYNEQFF. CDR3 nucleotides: TGCAGTGCTAGAGACGGACTAGCGGGGGAGACCTACAATGAGCAGTTCTTC.

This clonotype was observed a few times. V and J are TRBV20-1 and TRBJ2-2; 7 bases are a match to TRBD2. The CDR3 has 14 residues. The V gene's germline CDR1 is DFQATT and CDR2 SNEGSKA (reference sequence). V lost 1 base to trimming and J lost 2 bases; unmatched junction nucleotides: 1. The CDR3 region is CSARAGGNTGELFF. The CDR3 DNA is TGCAGTGCTAGAGCGGGGGGTAACACCGGGGAGCTGTTTTTT.

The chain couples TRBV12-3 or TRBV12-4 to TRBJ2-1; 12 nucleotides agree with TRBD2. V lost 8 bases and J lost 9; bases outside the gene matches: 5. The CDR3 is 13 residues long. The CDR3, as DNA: TGTGCCAGCTCTAGCGGGGGGGCCAGTGAGCAGTTCTTC. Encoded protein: CASSSGGASEQFF.

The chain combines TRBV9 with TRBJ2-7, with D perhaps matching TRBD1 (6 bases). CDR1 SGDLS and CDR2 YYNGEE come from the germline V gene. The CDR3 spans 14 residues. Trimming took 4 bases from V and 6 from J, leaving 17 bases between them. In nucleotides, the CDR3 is TGTGCCAGCAGCCCCCCGGGACACCACCGCGAGCAGTACTTC. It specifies CASSPPGHHREQYF. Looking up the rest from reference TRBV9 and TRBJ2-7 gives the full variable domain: DSGVTQTPKHLITATGQRVTLRCSPRSGDLSVYWYQQSLDQGLQFLIQYYNGEERAKGNILERFSAQQFPDLHSELNLSSLELGDSALYFCASSPPGHHREQYFGPGTRLTVT.

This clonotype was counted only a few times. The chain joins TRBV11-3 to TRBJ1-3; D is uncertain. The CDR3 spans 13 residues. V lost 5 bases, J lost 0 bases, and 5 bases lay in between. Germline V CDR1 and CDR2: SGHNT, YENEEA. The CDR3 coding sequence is TGTGCCAGCAGCCAGAACTCTGGAAACACCATATATTTT. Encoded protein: CASSQNSGNTIYF.

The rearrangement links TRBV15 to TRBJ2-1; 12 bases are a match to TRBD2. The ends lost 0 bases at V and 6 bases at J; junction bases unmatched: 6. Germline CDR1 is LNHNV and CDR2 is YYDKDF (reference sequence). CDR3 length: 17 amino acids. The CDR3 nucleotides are TGTGCCACCAGCAGAGACCTAGCGGGAGGGAAGGGCAATGAGCAGTTCTTC. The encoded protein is CATSRDLAGGKGNEQFF.

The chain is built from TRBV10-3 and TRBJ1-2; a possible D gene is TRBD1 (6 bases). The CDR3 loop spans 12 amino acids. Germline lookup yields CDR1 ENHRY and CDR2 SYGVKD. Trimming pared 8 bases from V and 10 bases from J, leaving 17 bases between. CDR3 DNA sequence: TGTGCCATCGCCGGGAACAGGGATGTCTACACCTTC. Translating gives CAIAGNRDVYTF.

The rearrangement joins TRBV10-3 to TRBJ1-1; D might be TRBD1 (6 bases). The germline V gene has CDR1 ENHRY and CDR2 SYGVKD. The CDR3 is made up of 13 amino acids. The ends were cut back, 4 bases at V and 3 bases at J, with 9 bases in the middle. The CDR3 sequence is CAISVKGDTEAFF. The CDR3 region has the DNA TGTGCCATCAGTGTCAAGGGGGACACTGAAGCTTTCTTT.

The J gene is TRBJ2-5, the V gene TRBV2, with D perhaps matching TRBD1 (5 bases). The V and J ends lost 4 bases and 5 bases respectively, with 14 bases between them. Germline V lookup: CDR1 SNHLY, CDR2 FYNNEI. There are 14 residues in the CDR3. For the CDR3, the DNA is TGTGCCAGCAGTGGGACACTTATTGGGGAGACCCAGTACTTC. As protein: CASSGTLIGETQYF. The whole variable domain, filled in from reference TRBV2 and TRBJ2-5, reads EPEVTQTPSHQVTQMGQEVILRCVPISNHLYFYWYRQILGQKVEFLVSFYNNEISEKSEIFDDQFSVERPDGSNFTLKIRSTKLEDSAMYFCASSGTLIGETQYFGPGTRLLVL.

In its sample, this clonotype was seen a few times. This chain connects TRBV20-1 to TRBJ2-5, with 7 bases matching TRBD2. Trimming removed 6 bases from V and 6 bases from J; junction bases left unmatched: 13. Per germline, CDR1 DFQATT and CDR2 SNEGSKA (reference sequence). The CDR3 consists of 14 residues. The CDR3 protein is CSATASGGLKTQYF. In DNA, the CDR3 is TGCAGTGCGACGGCTAGCGGAGGGTTAAAGACCCAGTACTTC.

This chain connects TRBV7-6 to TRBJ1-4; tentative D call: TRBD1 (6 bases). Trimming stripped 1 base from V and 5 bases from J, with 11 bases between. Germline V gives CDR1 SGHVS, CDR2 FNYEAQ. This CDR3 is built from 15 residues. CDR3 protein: CASSLVGTLNEKLFF. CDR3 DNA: TGTGCCAGCAGCTTAGTCGGGACACTCAATGAAAAACTGTTTTTT.